A single sample gave rise to the 17 T cell receptor beta chains below, sequenced in a study of neurological immune-mediated disorders. TCRdb reprocessed the 5' RACE reads via MiXCR and lists one record per CDR3 protein. The table has tens of thousands of distinct CDR3 sequences, around 14% seen once. The sequenced material came from PBMCs. These receptors all stem from a woman aged 45-65 years with HTLV-1-associated myelopathy (HAM/TSP).

CDR3 coding DNA: TGTGCCAGCTCACCACCGAACCGTCTCTCTGGAAACACCATATATTTT. The encoded protein is CASSPPNRLSGNTIYF. The V gene is TRBV18, the J gene TRBJ1-3; D uncertain. There are 16 residues in the CDR3. Trimming shortened V by 0 bases and J by 0 bases, and 9 bases separated the two germline ends. Germline V gene sequence: CDR1 KGHSH, CDR2 LQKENI.

This clonotype has at least ten counts. The rearrangement links TRBV6-2 or TRBV6-3 to TRBJ2-7; D possibly corresponds to TRBD2 (6 bases). CDR1 is MNHEY, CDR2 SVGEGT, per germline. The CDR3 loop spans 13 amino acids. V was pared by 4 bases and J by 1 base, with 8 bases between. The CDR3 loop is CASSLGRSYEQYF. DNA of the CDR3: TGTGCCAGCAGTTTGGGGAGGTCCTACGAGCAGTACTTC.

This clonotype was detected many times. This chain joins TRBV15 and TRBJ2-1, with 10 bases aligning to TRBD2. CDR1 and CDR2 (germline): LNHNV, YYDKDF (reference sequence). The CDR3 length is 15 residues. V trimming: 0 bases; J trimming: 4 bases; junction bases outside the gene matches: 0. The CDR3 region has the DNA TGTGCCACCAGCAGAGAACTAGCGGGGTACAATGAGCAGTTCTTC. Translation gives CATSRELAGYNEQFF.

This clonotype came up many times. The V call is TRBV9, the J call TRBJ2-2; 7 bases match TRBD2. With V trimmed by 4 bases and J by 5 bases, 2 bases remained unmatched. CDR3 size: 13 residues. Germline V lookup: CDR1 SGDLS, CDR2 YYNGEE. CDR3 nucleotide sequence: TGTGCCAGCAGCCAACTAGCGACCGGGGAGCTGTTTTTT. Translated: CASSQLATGELFF.

This clonotype was seen repeatedly, ten times or more. The V call is TRBV7-2, the J call TRBJ1-5; TRBD1 is a possible D gene (5 bases). The length of the CDR3 is 15 residues. Germline V gene sequence: CDR1 SGHTA, CDR2 FQGNSA. The V and J ends lost 1 base and 6 bases respectively, with 13 bases between them. The CDR3 DNA sequence: TGTGCCAGCAGCTTAGTAGGCGGGGGTGGTCAGCCCCAGCATTTT. Amino acid sequence: CASSLVGGGGQPQHF.

The chain uses TRBV2 and TRBJ2-7, with D possibly being TRBD1 (6 bases). The V and J ends lost 6 bases and 3 bases respectively, with 12 bases between them. CDR1 and CDR2 (germline): SNHLY, FYNNEI. The CDR3 sequence is 13 residues long. CDR3 protein: CASRRTASYEQYF. The CDR3 nucleotides read TGTGCCAGCAGGAGGACAGCCAGCTACGAGCAGTACTTC.

This clonotype occurred many times. This chain joins TRBV29-1 and TRBJ2-7; tentatively, D is TRBD1 (6 bases). Trimming removed 7 bases at V and 2 bases at J, with 12 bases between. Germline lookup yields CDR1 SQVTM and CDR2 ANQGSEA. This CDR3 is built from 12 residues. The DNA for the CDR3 is TGCAGCGGGGGGCACGGTACCTACGAGCAGTACTTC. Translating it yields CSGGHGTYEQYF.

This clonotype was counted many times. The rearrangement uses TRBV12-3 or TRBV12-4 and TRBJ2-7; D is uncertain. This CDR3 has 13 residues. The V end was cut by 0 bases, the J end by 0 bases, with 3 bases between. CDR3: CASSLASSYEQYV. CDR3 coding DNA: TGTGCCAGCAGTTTAGCGTCCTCCTACGAGCAGTACGTC.

This clonotype was recorded many times. This chain links TRBV3-1 with TRBJ2-7; 9 positions match TRBD2. Looked up from germline, CDR1 is LGHDT and CDR2 is YNNKEL (reference sequence). Unmatched junction bases numbered 8, after V lost 0 bases and J lost 2 bases. The CDR3 is 17 amino acids. The CDR3 here is CASSQDLLLAGPYEQYF. CDR3 coding DNA: TGTGCCAGCAGCCAAGATCTGTTGCTAGCGGGACCCTACGAGCAGTACTTC.

The chain has TRBV11-2 and TRBJ2-1, with 9 positions matching TRBD1. With V trimmed by 2 bases and J by 6 bases, 5 bases remained unmatched. The CDR3 is 15 residues long. The germline CDR1 and CDR2 sequences are SGHAT and FQNNGV. In DNA form, the CDR3 reads TGTGCCAGCAGCTTACCGGGGACAGGGACCAATGAGCAGTTCTTC. Translated, it gives CASSLPGTGTNEQFF.

This clonotype was picked up many times. The genes are TRBV5-6 and TRBJ2-7; unclear D gene. V lost 1 base to trimming and J lost 6 bases, with 11 bases between them. Germline loops: CDR1 SGHDT, CDR2 YYEEEE. The CDR3 is 13 residues long. The chain's CDR3 is CASSLSTIREQYF. CDR3 nucleotide sequence: TGTGCCAGCAGCTTGTCGACAATACGCGAGCAGTACTTC. Full variable domain (outside the CDR3, taken from reference TRBV5-6 and TRBJ2-7): DAGVTQSPTHLIKTRGQQVTLRCSPKSGHDTVSWYQQALGQGPQFIFQYYEEEERQRGNFPDRFSGHQFPNYSSELNVNALLLGDSALYLCASSLSTIREQYFGPGTRLTVT.

This chain connects TRBV10-1 to TRBJ2-2; the match to TRBD1 covers 7 bases. J was trimmed by 5 bases and V by 3 bases; bases with no gene match: 9. In germline, CDR1 is WNHNN, CDR2 SYGVQD (reference sequence). There are 16 residues in the CDR3. CDR3 DNA sequence: TGCGCCAGCAGTGAAAGACAGGGAGACGCGACCGGGGAGCTGTTTTTT. Residues: CASSERQGDATGELFF.

The sample holds many counts of this clonotype. The V and J genes are TRBV28 and TRBJ1-1, with 9 bases that match TRBD1. The V segment lost 9 bases and the J segment 1 base; nucleotides outside the gene matches: 6. The CDR3 contains 14 residues. Per germline, CDR1 MDHEN and CDR2 SYDVKM. The CDR3 is CASWDRAGNTEAFF. For the CDR3, the DNA is TGTGCCAGTTGGGACAGGGCGGGGAACACTGAAGCTTTCTTT.

This clonotype was found many times. This chain connects TRBV7-2 to TRBJ2-4; D possibly uses TRBD1 or TRBD2 (7 bases each). CDR3 size: 15 residues. Trimming took off 2 bases at V and 6 bases at J, with 14 bases between the two ends. Germline values: CDR1 SGHTA, CDR2 FQGNSA. The CDR3 nucleotides read TGTGCCAGCAGCTTACCGGCAGGGGGGGGAAACATTCAGTACTTC. Encoded protein: CASSLPAGGGNIQYF. The full variable domain, completed using reference TRBV7-2 and TRBJ2-4, is GAGVSQSPSNKVTEKGKDVELRCDPISGHTALYWYRQSLGQGLEFLIYFQGNSAPDKSGLPSDRFSAERTGGSVSTLTIQRTQQEDSAVYLCASSLPAGGGNIQYFGAGTRLSVL.

In this sample, this clonotype turned up many times. CDR3 sequence reads: CSVSPDTQYF. The CDR3 bases are TGCAGCGTCTCCCCAGATACGCAGTATTTT. V usage is TRBV29-1 and J usage is TRBJ2-3; no reliable D call. There are 10 residues in the CDR3. The V end was cut by 6 bases, the J end by 4 bases, with 5 bases between. Per the germline V gene, CDR1 is SQVTM and CDR2 is ANQGSEA.

There are many counts of this clonotype. The genes are TRBV5-1 and TRBJ1-5; perhaps TRBD1 as D (5 bases). CDR3 length: 13 residues. The germline V gene has CDR1 SGHRS and CDR2 YFSETQ. V gave up 0 bases and J gave up 7 bases, with 8 bases separating them. The CDR3 loop reads CASSLAGGQPQHF. CDR3 coding DNA: TGCGCCAGCAGCTTGGCCGGGGGACAGCCCCAGCATTTT.

V and J are TRBV4-3 and TRBJ1-5; unclear D gene. The CDR3 runs 14 residues. Trimming took 1 base from V and 10 from J, leaving 14 bases between them. The germline gives CDR1 LGHNA, CDR2 YSLEER. The CDR3 DNA follows: TGCGCCAGCAGCCAAGGTTCGGGAAATGACCCCCAGCATTTT. Translated: CASSQGSGNDPQHF.